These T cell receptor beta chains were read from a single sample in a study of T cells after yellow fever vaccination. TCRdb reanalysed the 5' RACE reads using MiXCR and keeps one entry per CDR3 protein. The sample holds about 630,000 distinct CDR3 sequences, over 9% seen once. The source was PBMCs, collected on the day of the yellow fever booster vaccination. The origin of the receptors is a man aged 25-45 years who received the YFV17D yellow fever vaccine. The CDR3 runs from the conserved cysteine through the conserved F or W. The order of the fields is D gene, J gene, V gene, clone size, CDR3 DNA, CDR3 protein. D genes are given only for firm matches. Clone size, where shown, is once, few, many, or a class for clones that have expanded.

TRBD1 TRBJ2-1 TRBV24-1 NA TGTGCCACCAGTGATGCTACAGGGGGGAGCTACAATGAGCAGTTCTTC CATSDATGGSYNEQFF
NA TRBJ2-5 TRBV29-1 few TGCAGCGTTGGGGGACGGCTTAAGAAAGAGACCCAGTACTTC CSVGGRLKKETQYF
NA TRBJ2-3 TRBV12-3/TRBV12-4 NA TGTGCCAGCAGGCGGGACAGCACAGATATGCAGTATTTT CASRRDSTDMQYF
TRBD2 TRBJ2-5 TRBV24-1 few TGTGCCACCAGTGATTCGGGGGGGAGCGAGACCCAGTACTTC CATSDSGGSETQYF
NA TRBJ2-7 TRBV28 NA TGTGCCAGCAGTTTCAGGGGGGCGCCTTCCTACGAGCAGTACTTC CASSFRGAPSYEQYF
NA TRBJ2-1 TRBV7-3 NA TGTGCCAGCAGTTCGACCGGGACATCGAATGAGCAGTTCTTC CASSSTGTSNEQFF
NA TRBJ2-5 TRBV18 many TGTGCCAGCTCACCAGGGAACCAAGAGACCCAGTACTTC CASSPGNQETQYF
NA TRBJ2-7 TRBV2 NA TGTGCCAGCAGTGAAGCCAAAGGGATCGAGCAGTACTTC CASSEAKGIEQYF
NA TRBJ2-7 TRBV7-9 many TGTGCCAGCAGCTTCGGGACGTACGAGCAGTACTTC CASSFGTYEQYF
TRBD1 TRBJ1-4 TRBV13 few TGTGCCAGCAGCTTAACCGGGACAGGGGAAGAAAAACTGTTTTTT CASSLTGTGEEKLFF
NA TRBJ1-4 TRBV7-9 NA TGTGCCAGCAGCTTACTAGAGTGGGCTGAACTGTTTTTT CASSLLEWAELFF